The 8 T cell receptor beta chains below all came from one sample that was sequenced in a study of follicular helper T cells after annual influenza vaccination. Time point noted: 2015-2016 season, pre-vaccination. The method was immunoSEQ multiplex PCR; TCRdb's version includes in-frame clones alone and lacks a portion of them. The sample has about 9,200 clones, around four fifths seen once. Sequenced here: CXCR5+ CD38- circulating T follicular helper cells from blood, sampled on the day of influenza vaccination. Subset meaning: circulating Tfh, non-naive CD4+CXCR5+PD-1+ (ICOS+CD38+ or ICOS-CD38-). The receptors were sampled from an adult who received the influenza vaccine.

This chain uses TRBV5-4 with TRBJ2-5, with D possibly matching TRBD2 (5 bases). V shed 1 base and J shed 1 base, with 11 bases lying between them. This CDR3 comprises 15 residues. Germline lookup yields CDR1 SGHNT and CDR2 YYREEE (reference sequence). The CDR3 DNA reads TGTGCCAGCAGCTTGCGTCGAAGCGGCCAAGAGACCCAGTACTTC. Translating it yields CASSLRRSGQETQYF.

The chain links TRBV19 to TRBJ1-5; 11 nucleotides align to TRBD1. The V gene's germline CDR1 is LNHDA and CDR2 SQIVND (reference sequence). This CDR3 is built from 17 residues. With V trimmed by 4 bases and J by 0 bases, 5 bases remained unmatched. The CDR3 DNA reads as TGTGCCAGTAGTACAGGACAGGGGGCATTTAGCAATCAGCCCCAGCATTTT. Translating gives CASSTGQGAFSNQPQHF.

CDR3 residues: CASIKSGSGDYNEQFF. CDR3 coding DNA: TGTGCCAGCATCAAATCTGGTAGCGGGGACTACAATGAGCAGTTCTTC. J is TRBJ2-1 and V is TRBV5-4; 8 nucleotides align to TRBD2. Germline-derived CDR1 and CDR2 are SGHNT and YYREEE (reference sequence). With V trimmed by 6 bases and J by 3 bases, 11 bases remained unmatched. The CDR3 has 16 amino acids.

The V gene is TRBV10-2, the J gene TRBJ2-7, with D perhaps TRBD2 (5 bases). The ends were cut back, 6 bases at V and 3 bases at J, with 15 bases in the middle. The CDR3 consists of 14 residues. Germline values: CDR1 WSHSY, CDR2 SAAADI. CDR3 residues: CASRAPSTNYEQYF. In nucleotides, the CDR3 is TGCGCCAGCAGAGCCCCTAGCACTAACTACGAGCAGTACTTC.

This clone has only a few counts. In DNA, the CDR3 is TGTGCCAGCAGCTTAGAAGCGAGGCAGCCCCAGCATTTT. It yields the protein CASSLEARQPQHF. The V call is TRBV7-9, the J call TRBJ1-5; D remains ambiguous. Germline V lookup: CDR1 SEHNR, CDR2 FQNEAQ (reference sequence). This CDR3 spans 13 amino acids. V was clipped by 1 base and J by 7 bases, with 8 bases between them.

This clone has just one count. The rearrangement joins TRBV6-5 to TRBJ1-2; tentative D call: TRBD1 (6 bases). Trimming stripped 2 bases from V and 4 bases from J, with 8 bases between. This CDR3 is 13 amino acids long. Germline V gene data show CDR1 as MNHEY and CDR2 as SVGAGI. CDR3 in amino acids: CASSYRTAYGYTF. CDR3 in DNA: TGTGCCAGCAGTTACAGGACAGCCTATGGCTACACCTTC.

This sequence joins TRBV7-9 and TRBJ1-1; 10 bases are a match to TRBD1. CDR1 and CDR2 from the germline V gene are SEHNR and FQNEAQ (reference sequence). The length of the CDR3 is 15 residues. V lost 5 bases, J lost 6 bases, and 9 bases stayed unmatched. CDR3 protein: CASSLLTGGLAEAFF. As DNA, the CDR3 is TGTGCCAGCAGCCTACTGACAGGGGGCCTCGCTGAAGCTTTCTTT. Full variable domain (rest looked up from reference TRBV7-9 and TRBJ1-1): DTGVSQNPRHKITKRGQNVTFRCDPISEHNRLYWYRQTLGQGPEFLTYFQNEAQLEKSRLLSDRFSAERPKGSFSTLEIQRTEQGDSAMYLCASSLLTGGLAEAFFGQGTRLTVV.

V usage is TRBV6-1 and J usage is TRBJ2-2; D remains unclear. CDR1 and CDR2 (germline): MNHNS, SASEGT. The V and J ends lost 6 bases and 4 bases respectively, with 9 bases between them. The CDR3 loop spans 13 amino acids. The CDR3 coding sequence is TGTGCCAGCAGGACTCCGGGCACCGGGGAGCTGTTTTTT. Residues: CASRTPGTGELFF.